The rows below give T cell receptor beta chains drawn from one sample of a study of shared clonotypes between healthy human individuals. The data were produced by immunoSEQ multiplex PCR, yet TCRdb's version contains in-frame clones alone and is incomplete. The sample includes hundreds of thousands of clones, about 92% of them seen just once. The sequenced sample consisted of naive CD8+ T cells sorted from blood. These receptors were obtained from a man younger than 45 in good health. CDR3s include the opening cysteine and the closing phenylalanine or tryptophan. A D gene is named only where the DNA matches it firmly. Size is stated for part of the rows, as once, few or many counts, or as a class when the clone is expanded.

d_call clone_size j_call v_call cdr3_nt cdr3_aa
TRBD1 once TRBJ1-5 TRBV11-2 TGTGCCAGCAGCCTGGGGACAGGGGGACCAAGCAATCAGCCCCAGCATTTT CASSLGTGGPSNQPQHF
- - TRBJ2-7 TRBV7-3 TGTGCCAGCAGCTTTGGGATAAGCTACGAGCAGTACTTC CASSFGISYEQYF
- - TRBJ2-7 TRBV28 TGTGCCAGCAGTTTATTTGGAGATTACGAGCAGTACTTC CASSLFGDYEQYF
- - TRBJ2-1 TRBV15 TGTGCCACCAGCCGAGAGGGCTACAATGAGCAGTTCTTC CATSREGYNEQFF
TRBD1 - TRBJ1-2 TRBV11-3 TGTGCCAGCAGCTTAGACGGGACAGGGGGGGACTATGGCTACACCTTC CASSLDGTGGDYGYTF
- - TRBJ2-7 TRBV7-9 TGTGCCAGCAGCTTAGGGGCAGGACCATACGAGCAGTACTTC CASSLGAGPYEQYF
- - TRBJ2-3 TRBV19 TGTGCCAGTAGTATAGTAGGGGGGTACACAGATACGCAGTATTTT CASSIVGGYTDTQYF
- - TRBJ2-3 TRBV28 TGTGCCAGCGACGAGGGTCCCACAGATACGCAGTATTTT CASDEGPTDTQYF
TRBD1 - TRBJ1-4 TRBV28 TGTGCCAGCACACAGGGGGCATGGGAAAAACTGTTTTTT CASTQGAWEKLFF
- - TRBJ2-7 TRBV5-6 TGTGCCAGCAGCTCCGGATGGCCCTCCTACGAGCAGTACTTC CASSSGWPSYEQYF
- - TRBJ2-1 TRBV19 TGTGCCAGTAGTATAGGGGCCAGAAACAATGAGCAGTTCTTC CASSIGARNNEQFF
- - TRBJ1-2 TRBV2 TGTGCCAGCAGTGAAGGGACGGCAGGGAGTGGCTACACCTTC CASSEGTAGSGYTF
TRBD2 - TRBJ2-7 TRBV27 TGTGCCAGCAAGCTAGCGGGAGGTCTCAACGAGCAGTACTTC CASKLAGGLNEQYF
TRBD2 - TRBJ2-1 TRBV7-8 TGTGCCAGCAGTACCGGGACTAGCGATCGTCCCGAGCAGTTCTTC CASSTGTSDRPEQFF
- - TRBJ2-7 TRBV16 TGTGCCAGCAGCCATACGACAGGCTACGAGCAGTACTTC CASSHTTGYEQYF
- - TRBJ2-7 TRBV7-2 TGTGCCAGCAGCTTGGAACCTGTATACTACGAGCAGTACTTC CASSLEPVYYEQYF
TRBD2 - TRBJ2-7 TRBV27 TGTGCCACACATGGGACTAATGCCTACGAGCAGTACTTC CATHGTNAYEQYF